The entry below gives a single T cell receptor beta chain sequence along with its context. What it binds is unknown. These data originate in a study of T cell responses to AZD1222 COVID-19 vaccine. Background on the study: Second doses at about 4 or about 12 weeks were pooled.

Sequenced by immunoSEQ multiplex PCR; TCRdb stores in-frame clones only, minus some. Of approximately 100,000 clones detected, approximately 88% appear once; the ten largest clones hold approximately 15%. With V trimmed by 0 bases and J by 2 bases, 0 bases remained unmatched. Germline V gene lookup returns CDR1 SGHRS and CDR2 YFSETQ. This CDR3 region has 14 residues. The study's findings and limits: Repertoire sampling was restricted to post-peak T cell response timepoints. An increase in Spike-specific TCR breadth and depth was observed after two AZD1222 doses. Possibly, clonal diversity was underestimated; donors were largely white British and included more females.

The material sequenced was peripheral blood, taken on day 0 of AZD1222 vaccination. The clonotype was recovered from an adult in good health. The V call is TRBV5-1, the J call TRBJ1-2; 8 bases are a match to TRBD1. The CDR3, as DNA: TGCGCCAGCAGCTTGGGGACAGGGAACTATGGCTACACCTTC. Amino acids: CASSLGTGNYGYTF.